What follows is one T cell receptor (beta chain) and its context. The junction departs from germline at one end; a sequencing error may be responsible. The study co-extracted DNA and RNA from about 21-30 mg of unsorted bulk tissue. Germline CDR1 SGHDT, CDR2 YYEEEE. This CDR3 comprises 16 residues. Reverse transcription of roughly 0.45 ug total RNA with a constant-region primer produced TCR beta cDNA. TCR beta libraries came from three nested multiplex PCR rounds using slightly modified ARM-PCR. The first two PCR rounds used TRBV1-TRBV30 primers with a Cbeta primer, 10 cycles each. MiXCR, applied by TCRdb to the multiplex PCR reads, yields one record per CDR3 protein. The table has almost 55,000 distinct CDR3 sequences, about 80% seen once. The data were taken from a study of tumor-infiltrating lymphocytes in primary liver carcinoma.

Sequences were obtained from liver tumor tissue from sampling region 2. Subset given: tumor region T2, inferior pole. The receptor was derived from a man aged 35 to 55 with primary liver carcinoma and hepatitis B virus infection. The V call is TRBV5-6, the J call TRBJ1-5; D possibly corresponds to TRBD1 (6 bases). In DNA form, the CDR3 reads TGTGCCAACAGCCGCCGACAGGAGGCAATGAGTCAGCCCCAGCATTTT. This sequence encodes CANSRRQEAMSQPQHF.